These T cell receptor beta chains were read from a single sample in a study of Graves' ophthalmopathy and Graves' hyperthyroidism. From the multiplex PCR reads, TCRdb called clonotypes with MiXCR, one entry per CDR3 protein. The data contain around 660,000 distinct CDR3 sequences, more than 40% of them singletons. The source material was peripheral blood. Source of these receptors: an adult man with Graves' ophthalmopathy. Each CDR3 is given with its conserved first and last residue. Each record gives: J gene, V gene, D gene, clone size, CDR3 protein, CDR3 DNA. D genes are given only for firm matches. The listing skips clone size in some rows; elsewhere it reads once, few, many or a size class.

TRBJ1-1,TRBV25-1,.,many,CASSEGAEGAFF,TGTGCCAGCAGTGAAGGGGCAGAAGGAGCTTTCTTT
TRBJ1-4,TRBV12-3/TRBV12-4,TRBD1,few,CASSSGTGPQKLFF,TGTGCCAGCAGTTCCGGGACAGGGCCGCAAAAACTGTTTTTT
TRBJ1-5,TRBV5-1,.,.,CVSSCGEDNQPQHF,TGTGTCAGCAGTTGTGGGGAGGACAATCAGCCCCAGCATTTT
TRBJ2-5,TRBV4-2,TRBD1,.,CASSPGTVSQETQYF,TGTGCCAGCAGCCCCGGGACAGTCTCCCAAGAGACCCAGTACTTC
TRBJ1-5,TRBV20-1,.,many,CSATGSAGNQPQHF,TGCAGTGCCACGGGGTCTGCGGGCAATCAGCCCCAGCATTTT
TRBJ2-2,TRBV20-1,TRBD2,.,CSANQLAGGNTGELFF,TGCAGTGCTAACCAACTAGCGGGGGGGAACACCGGGGAGCTGTTTTTT
TRBJ2-4,TRBV2,TRBD2,.,CASSEQRGGWDIQYF,TGTGCCAGCAGTGAGCAGCGGGGGGGGTGGGACATTCAGTACTTC
TRBJ1-4,TRBV2,.,.,CASSVGGKLLF,TGTGCCAGCAGTGTCGGCGGAAAACTGCTTTTT
TRBJ2-2,TRBV9,.,once,CASSPFDTGELFF,TGTGCCAGCTCGCCTTTTGACACCGGGGAGCTGTTTTTT
TRBJ1-6,TRBV5-1,.,.,CASSLGSEDRFQPLHF,TGCGCCAGCAGCTTGGGATCGGAGGATCGATTTCAGCCCCTCCACTTT
TRBJ2-7,TRBV12-3/TRBV12-4,TRBD2,.,CASSVPLAGTYEQYF,TGTGCCAGCAGCGTTCCACTAGCGGGAACCTACGAGCAGTACTTC
TRBJ1-2,TRBV7-9,.,.,CASSQGDGGGSRYGYTF,TGTGCCAGCAGCCAAGGGGACGGGGGGGGCAGTAGGTATGGCTACACCTTC
TRBJ2-5,TRBV29-1,.,many,CSVWGAGQETQYF,TGCAGCGTTTGGGGGGCTGGGCAAGAGACCCAGTACTTC
TRBJ1-1,TRBV6-5,.,many,CASSPAQGGTEAFF,TGTGCCAGCAGCCCCGCGCAGGGTGGCACTGAAGCTTTCTTT
TRBJ1-3,TRBV19,.,many,CASSSEGFSRATGNTIYF,TGTGCCAGTAGTAGTGAAGGGTTTTCGCGCGCTACTGGAAACACCATATATTTT
TRBJ1-2,TRBV5-1,.,many,CASSLDPDSFRGYTF,TGCGCCAGCAGCTTGGACCCCGACTCCTTCCGGGGCTACACCTTC
TRBJ2-2,TRBV29-1,.,.,CSGGGGELFF,TGCAGCGGGGGCGGGGGGGAGCTGTTTTTT
TRBJ2-7,TRBV6-5,TRBD2,.,CASRTRGAGGSYEQYF,TGTGCCAGCAGGACGAGAGGAGCGGGGGGCTCCTACGAGCAGTACTTC
TRBJ2-7,TRBV10-3,.,many,CAIGPQGRTYEQYF,TGTGCCATAGGGCCCCAGGGTCGGACCTACGAGCAGTACTTC
TRBJ1-1,TRBV10-3,.,.,CASSSFDRHTEAFF,TGTGCCAGCAGTTCCTTTGACAGACACACTGAAGCTTTCTTT
TRBJ2-2,TRBV19,.,.,CASSIDGQARANTGELFF,TGTGCCAGTAGTATAGACGGGCAGGCCCGCGCGAACACCGGGGAGCTGTTTTTT
TRBJ2-7,TRBV20-1,TRBD1,once,CSARRPPGQNEQYF,TGCAGTGCTAGGCGTCCACCGGGACAGAATGAGCAGTACTTC
TRBJ1-4,TRBV10-3,.,few,CASSENRGKLFF,TGTGCCAGCAGTGAGAACCGCGGAAAACTGTTTTTT
TRBJ1-2,TRBV29-1,TRBD1,few,CSVEDRGINSNYGYTF,TGCAGCGTTGAAGACAGGGGGATAAATTCTAACTATGGCTACACCTTC
TRBJ2-7,TRBV10-3,TRBD1,.,CASSRQGGRSYEQYF,TGTGCCAGCAGCCGACAGGGGGGACGCTCCTACGAGCAGTACTTC
TRBJ2-2,TRBV7-8,TRBD1,many,CASSPRTGDNTGELFF,TGTGCCAGCAGCCCCCGGACAGGGGATAACACCGGGGAGCTGTTTTTT
TRBJ1-1,TRBV20-1,TRBD1,many,CSARLTGRNIMNTEAFF,TGCAGTGCTAGGCTGACAGGGAGGAACATCATGAACACTGAAGCTTTCTTT
TRBJ2-7,TRBV7-2,TRBD2,many,CASSLASGGASEQYF,TGTGCCAGCAGCTTAGCAAGCGGGGGGGCCTCCGAGCAGTACTTC
TRBJ1-5,TRBV7-9,.,few,CASGWGSNQPQHF,TGTGCCAGCGGTTGGGGGAGCAATCAGCCCCAGCATTTT
TRBJ2-3,TRBV25-1,.,.,CATSDLSSVSTDTQYF,TGTGCCACCAGTGATTTGTCTAGCGTTAGCACAGATACGCAGTATTTT
TRBJ2-2,TRBV7-8,.,.,CASSSAENTGELFF,TGCGCCAGCAGCTCAGCGGAGAACACCGGGGAGCTGTTTTTT
TRBJ1-2,TRBV5-1,.,many,CASSLGDLEGGYTF,TGCGCCAGCAGCTTGGGGGACCTCGAGGGCGGCTACACCTTC
TRBJ2-5,TRBV7-9,TRBD2,many,CASRERGLQETQYF,TGTGCCAGCAGGGAGCGGGGACTGCAAGAGACCCAGTACTTC
TRBJ2-5,TRBV3-1,.,.,CASSTPFDVGGSGTQYF,TGTGCCAGCAGCACCCCCTTCGACGTCGGGGGTTCGGGGACCCAGTACTTC
TRBJ1-1,TRBV9,.,.,CASSWSENTEAFF,TGTGCCAGCTCCTGGTCTGAGAACACTGAAGCTTTCTTT
TRBJ2-7,TRBV20-1,TRBD2,.,CSASMGLAGSYEQYF,TGCAGTGCTTCCATGGGACTAGCGGGTTCCTACGAGCAGTACTTC
TRBJ1-4,TRBV7-9,.,many,CASTQAATNEKLFF,TGTGCCAGCACCCAAGCTGCAACTAATGAAAAACTGTTTTTT
TRBJ1-3,TRBV7-2,.,many,CASSVQGNGNTIYF,TGTGCCAGCAGCGTACAGGGAAATGGAAACACCATATATTTT
TRBJ2-7,TRBV9,.,many,CASSVGSGFSYEQYF,TGTGCCAGCAGCGTAGGGTCAGGGTTCTCCTACGAGCAGTACTTC
TRBJ1-1,TRBV6-6,.,.,CASSYSRATEAFF,TGTGCCAGCAGTTACTCGAGGGCCACTGAAGCTTTCTTT
TRBJ2-7,TRBV29-1,TRBD1,.,CSQGTGDGYEQYF,TGCAGCCAAGGGACAGGGGACGGCTACGAGCAGTACTTC
TRBJ2-2,TRBV5-1,TRBD2,.,CASSLVGTSGAGELFF,TGCGCCAGCAGCTTGGTCGGGACTAGCGGGGCCGGGGAGCTGTTTTTT
TRBJ1-5,TRBV2,.,many,CASSGTASNQPQHF,TGTGCCAGCAGTGGGACAGCTAGCAATCAGCCCCAGCATTTT
TRBJ1-2,TRBV10-2,.,.,CASSEFQGSDYGYTF,TGCGCCAGCAGTGAGTTCCAGGGGTCAGACTATGGCTACACCTTC
TRBJ2-5,TRBV29-1,TRBD2,few,CSVEGLAGEETQYF,TGCAGCGTTGAGGGGCTAGCGGGAGAGGAGACCCAGTACTTC
TRBJ1-3,TRBV7-2,.,.,CASSFVGSGNTIYF,TGTGCCAGCAGCTTTGTGGGGTCTGGAAACACCATATATTTT
TRBJ2-2,TRBV10-3,TRBD2,.,CAISLTSGENTGELFF,TGTGCCATCAGTCTGACTAGCGGGGAAAACACCGGGGAGCTGTTTTTT
TRBJ2-5,TRBV29-1,TRBD1,few,CSVGTGVETQYF,TGCAGCGTTGGGACAGGGGTCGAGACCCAGTACTTC
TRBJ1-1,TRBV9,TRBD1,.,CASSQSLDRGWEWAFF,TGTGCCAGCAGCCAATCCCTCGACAGGGGTTGGGAGTGGGCTTTCTTT
TRBJ1-2,TRBV20-1,TRBD1,many,CSARSDREDGYTF,TGCAGTGCTAGATCTGACAGGGAGGATGGCTACACCTTC
TRBJ1-1,TRBV29-1,.,.,CSCYRNMNTEAFF,TGCAGCTGTTATAGGAACATGAACACTGAAGCTTTCTTT
TRBJ1-5,TRBV4-1,TRBD1,many,CASSQSGQVVQPQHF,TGCGCCAGCAGCCAATCGGGACAGGTCGTACAGCCCCAGCATTTT
TRBJ2-7,TRBV5-1,TRBD2,many,CASSLDGLAGGRPEQYF,TGCGCCAGCAGCTTGGACGGACTAGCGGGAGGAAGACCCGAGCAGTACTTC